Listed here are 11 T cell receptor beta chains from one sample, sequenced in a study of cytomegalovirus exposure and HLA in healthy donors. Vbeta (60) and Jbeta (13) primers were used in the PCR. TCRdb's table, derived via immunoSEQ multiplex PCR, lists solely in-frame clones and lacks some. The sample carries 140,000 to 150,000 clones, around 86% recorded once. Sequenced sample: PBMCs. These receptors came from a woman aged 30 to 39 in good health and CMV-seronegative.

The chain is built from TRBV18 and TRBJ1-3; D is uncertain. V was clipped by 4 bases and J by 0 bases, with 7 bases between them. Germline values: CDR1 KGHSH, CDR2 LQKENI. The CDR3 is made up of 14 amino acids. DNA of the CDR3: TGTGCCAGCTCACGTGGGAGCTCTGGAAACACCATATATTTT. Amino acids: CASSRGSSGNTIYF.

The gene calls are TRBV11-3 and TRBJ2-3; D is perhaps TRBD1 (5 bases). The CDR3 extends over 13 amino acids. With 8 bases removed from V and 2 bases from J, the gap between germline ends came to 11 bases. The germline gives CDR1 SGHNT, CDR2 YENEEA. This CDR3 reads CASGRQFTDTQYF. In DNA form, the CDR3 reads TGTGCCAGCGGAAGACAGTTCACAGATACGCAGTATTTT. The full variable domain, rest sourced from reference TRBV11-3 and TRBJ2-3, is EAGVVQSPRYKIIEKKQPVAFWCNPISGHNTLYWYLQNLGQGPELLIRYENEEAVDDSQLPKDRFSAERLKGVDSTLKIQPAELGDSAVYLCASGRQFTDTQYFGPGTRLTVL.

The genes are TRBV4-2 and TRBJ2-2, with D hard to call. The germline V and J ends were trimmed by 4 bases and 4 bases, with 10 bases remaining between them. Per the germline V gene, CDR1 is LGHNA and CDR2 is YNFKEQ. This CDR3 has 14 residues. DNA for the CDR3: TGTGCCAGCAGCCCGACCCCGGGCACCGGGGAGCTGTTTTTT. This codes for CASSPTPGTGELFF.

In this sample, this clone turned up a few times. The CDR3 DNA reads as TGTGCCAGCAGAGAAACACAAAACACCGGGGAGCTGTTTTTT. Its protein product is CASRETQNTGELFF. J is TRBJ2-2 and V is TRBV27; D uncertain. From germline, CDR1 is MNHEY and CDR2 SMNVEV (reference sequence). The CDR3 consists of 14 residues. V was pared by 6 bases and J by 2 bases, with 10 bases between.

This clone is a singleton in its sample. The chain links TRBV11-2 to TRBJ2-1; tentatively, D is TRBD2 (7 bases). The CDR3 runs 18 residues. The germline V and J ends were trimmed by 5 bases and 0 bases, with 20 bases remaining between them. Germline V gene sequence: CDR1 SGHAT, CDR2 FQNNGV. CDR3 DNA sequence: TGTGCCAGCAGCCCGCCACGGGGGGCGGCGAGCTCCTACAATGAGCAGTTCTTC. Amino acids: CASSPPRGAASSYNEQFF. Drawing the rest from reference TRBV11-2 and TRBJ2-1, the complete variable domain is EAGVAQSPRYKIIEKRQSVAFWCNPISGHATLYWYQQILGQGPKLLIQFQNNGVVDDSQLPKDRFSAERLKGVDSTLKIQPAKLEDSAVYLCASSPPRGAASSYNEQFFGPGTRLTVL.

The chain couples TRBV5-4 to TRBJ2-7; D is unresolved. From germline, CDR1 is SGHNT and CDR2 YYREEE (reference sequence). The CDR3 has 14 residues. With 4 bases removed from V and 2 bases from J, the gap between germline ends came to 13 bases. The CDR3 is CASSNPGLTYEQYF. Here the CDR3 DNA reads TGTGCCAGCAGCAACCCGGGTTTAACCTACGAGCAGTACTTC.

The V call is TRBV4-1, the J call TRBJ1-2, with 7 bases aligning to TRBD1. The germline V gene has CDR1 MGHRA and CDR2 YSYEKL. CDR3 length equals 16 residues. V dropped 4 bases and J dropped 1; count of bases not matched to a gene: 9. In DNA, the CDR3 is TGCGCCAGCAGCCTGCGGACAGGTCAAGATAACTATGGCTACACCTTC. Its translation: CASSLRTGQDNYGYTF.

Concerning this clone: The germline gene is not matched at one end of the junction; a read error may be the cause. This chain connects TRBV4-3 to TRBJ2-4; 7 bases line up with TRBD1. The CDR3 runs to 15 residues. Looked up from germline, CDR1 is LGHNA and CDR2 is YSLEER. CDR3 nucleotide sequence: TGCGCCAGCAGCCACCTGCCCGACAGGGACGGCATTCAGTGCTTC. Protein: CASSHLPDRDGIQCF.

The V gene is TRBV6-5, the J gene TRBJ2-3; 13 bases match TRBD2. CDR1 MNHEY and CDR2 SVGAGI come from the germline V gene. Losses at the gene ends were 6 bases for V and 8 bases for J; bases not matched to a gene: 8. This CDR3 contains 15 residues. The DNA for the CDR3 is TGTGCCAGCAGGCGGACTAGCGGGGGCGGAGGTACGCAGTATTTT. This codes for CASRRTSGGGGTQYF.

V is TRBV6-5 and J is TRBJ1-2; D is perhaps TRBD1 (6 bases). The CDR3 has 14 amino acids. Germline values: CDR1 MNHEY, CDR2 SVGAGI. Trimming took 6 bases from V and 2 from J, leaving 13 bases between them. DNA for the CDR3: TGTGCCAGCAGCGCCAACAGGGTCAACTATGGCTACACCTTC. This sequence encodes CASSANRVNYGYTF.

This clone was counted once. The gene calls are TRBV5-1 and TRBJ2-1, with TRBD2 identical over 11 bases. Germline trimming cut 5 bases from V and 4 bases from J; bases unmatched to any gene: 5. This CDR3 region has 15 residues. Germline V lookup: CDR1 SGHRS, CDR2 YFSETQ. The CDR3: CASRDGTSGYNEQFF. The CDR3 coding sequence is TGCGCCAGCAGGGACGGGACTAGCGGTTACAATGAGCAGTTCTTC.